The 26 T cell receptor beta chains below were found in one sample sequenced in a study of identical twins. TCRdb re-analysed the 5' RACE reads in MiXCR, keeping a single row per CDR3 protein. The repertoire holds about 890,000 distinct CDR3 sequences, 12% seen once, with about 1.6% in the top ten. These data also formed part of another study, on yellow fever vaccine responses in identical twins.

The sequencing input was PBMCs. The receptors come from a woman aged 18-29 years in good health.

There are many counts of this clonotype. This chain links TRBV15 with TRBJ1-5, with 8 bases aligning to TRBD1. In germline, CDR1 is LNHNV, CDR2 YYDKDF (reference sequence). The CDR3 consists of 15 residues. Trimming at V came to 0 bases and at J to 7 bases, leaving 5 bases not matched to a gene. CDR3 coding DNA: TGTGCCACCAGCAGAGAACAGGGGGTTGGACAGCCCCAGCATTTT. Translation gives CATSREQGVGQPQHF.

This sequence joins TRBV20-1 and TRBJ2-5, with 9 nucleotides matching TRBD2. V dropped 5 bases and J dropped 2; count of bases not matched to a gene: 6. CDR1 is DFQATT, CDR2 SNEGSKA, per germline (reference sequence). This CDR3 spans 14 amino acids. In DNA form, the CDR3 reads TGCAGTGCTCCGGGACTAGCTCTTCAAGAGACCCAGTACTTC. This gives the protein CSAPGLALQETQYF.

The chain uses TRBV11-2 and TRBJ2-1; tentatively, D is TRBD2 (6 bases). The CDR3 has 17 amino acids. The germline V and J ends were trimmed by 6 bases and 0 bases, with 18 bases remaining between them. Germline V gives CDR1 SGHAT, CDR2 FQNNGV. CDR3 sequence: CASSQGRGRSSYNEQFF. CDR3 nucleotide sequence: TGTGCCAGCAGTCAAGGACGGGGGAGAAGCTCCTACAATGAGCAGTTCTTC.

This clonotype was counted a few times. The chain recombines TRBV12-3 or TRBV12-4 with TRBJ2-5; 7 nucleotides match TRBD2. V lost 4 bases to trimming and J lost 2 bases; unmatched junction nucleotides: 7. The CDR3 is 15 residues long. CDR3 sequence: CASSSSGTVQETQYF. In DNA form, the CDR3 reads TGTGCCAGCAGTTCCAGCGGGACTGTGCAAGAGACCCAGTACTTC.

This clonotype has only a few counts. Here the CDR3 reads CASLDQLLNTEAFF. The CDR3 bases are TGTGCCAGCTTAGACCAGCTTTTGAACACTGAAGCTTTCTTT. This chain links TRBV6-2 or TRBV6-3 with TRBJ1-1; D not resolved. The germline V and J ends were trimmed by 8 bases and 0 bases, with 13 bases remaining between them. The CDR3 sequence is 14 residues long. Germline V gene data show CDR1 as MNHEY and CDR2 as SVGEGT.

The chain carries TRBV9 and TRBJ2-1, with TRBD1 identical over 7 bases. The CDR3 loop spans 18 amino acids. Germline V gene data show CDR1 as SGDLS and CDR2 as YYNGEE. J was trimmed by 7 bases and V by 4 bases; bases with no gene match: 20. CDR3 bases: TGTGCCAGCAGCATGGGGACAGAAATATACCGGGATAATAATGAGCAGTTCTTC. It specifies CASSMGTEIYRDNNEQFF.

CDR3 loop: CASSLVGWRTEAFF. The DNA of the CDR3 is TGTGCCAGCAGCTTAGTCGGGTGGCGGACTGAAGCTTTCTTT. V gene TRBV11-2 combines with J gene TRBJ1-1, with D unclear. The CDR3 has 14 amino acids. The germline gives CDR1 SGHAT, CDR2 FQNNGV. V was shortened by 1 base and J by 5 bases, with 11 bases between the two germline ends. Filled out from reference TRBV11-2 and TRBJ1-1, the complete variable domain reads EAGVAQSPRYKIIEKRQSVAFWCNPISGHATLYWYQQILGQGPKLLIQFQNNGVVDDSQLPKDRFSAERLKGVDSTLKIQPAKLEDSAVYLCASSLVGWRTEAFFGQGTRLTVV.

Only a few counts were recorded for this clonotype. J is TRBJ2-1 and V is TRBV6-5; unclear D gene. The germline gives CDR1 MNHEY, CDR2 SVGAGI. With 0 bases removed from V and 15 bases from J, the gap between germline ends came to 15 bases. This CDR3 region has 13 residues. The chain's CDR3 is CASSYSTVDRRFF. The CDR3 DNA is TGTGCCAGCAGTTACTCGACCGTGGACCGGCGGTTCTTC.

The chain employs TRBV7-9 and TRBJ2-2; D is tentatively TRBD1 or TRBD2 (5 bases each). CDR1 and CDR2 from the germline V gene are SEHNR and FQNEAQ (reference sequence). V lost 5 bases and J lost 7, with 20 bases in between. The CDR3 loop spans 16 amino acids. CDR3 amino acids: CASSPLPGPTGGELFF. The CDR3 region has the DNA TGTGCCAGCAGCCCCTTACCGGGACCCACAGGCGGGGAGCTGTTTTTT.

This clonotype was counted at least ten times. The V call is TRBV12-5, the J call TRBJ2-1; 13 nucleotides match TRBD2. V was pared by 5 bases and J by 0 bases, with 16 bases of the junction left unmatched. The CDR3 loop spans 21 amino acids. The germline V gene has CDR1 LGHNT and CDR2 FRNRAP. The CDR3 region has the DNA TGTGCTAGTGGTAAATATCATCCCGGGACTAGCGGGGTAAGCTCCTACAATGAGCAGTTCTTC. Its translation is CASGKYHPGTSGVSSYNEQFF.

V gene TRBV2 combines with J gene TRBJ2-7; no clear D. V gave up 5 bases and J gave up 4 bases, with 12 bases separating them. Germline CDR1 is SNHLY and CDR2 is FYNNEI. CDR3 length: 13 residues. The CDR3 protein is CASSSWEVYEQYF. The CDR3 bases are TGTGCCAGCAGTAGCTGGGAAGTGTACGAGCAGTACTTC.

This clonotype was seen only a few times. Here the CDR3 reads CATSDWTSDSYNEQFF. Here the CDR3 DNA reads TGTGCCACCAGTGATTGGACTAGCGATTCCTACAATGAGCAGTTCTTC. V usage is TRBV24-1 and J usage is TRBJ2-1; 9 nucleotides match TRBD2. Germline V gene data show CDR1 as KGHDR and CDR2 as SFDVKD. Trimming cost V 2 bases and J 1 base; bases outside gene matches: 2. The CDR3 length is 16 residues.

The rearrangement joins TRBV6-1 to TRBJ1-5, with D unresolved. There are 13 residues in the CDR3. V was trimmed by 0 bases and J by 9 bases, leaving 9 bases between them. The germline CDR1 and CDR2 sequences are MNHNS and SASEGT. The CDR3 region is CASSEAGVLPQHF. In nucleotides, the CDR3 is TGTGCCAGCAGTGAAGCTGGGGTTCTGCCCCAGCATTTT.

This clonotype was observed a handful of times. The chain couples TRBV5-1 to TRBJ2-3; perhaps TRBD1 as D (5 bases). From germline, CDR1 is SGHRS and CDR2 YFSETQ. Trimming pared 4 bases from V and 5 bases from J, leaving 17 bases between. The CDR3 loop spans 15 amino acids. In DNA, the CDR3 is TGCGCCAGCAGCGGCTCTGGGCAGGGCCAAGATACGCAGTATTTT. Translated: CASSGSGQGQDTQYF.

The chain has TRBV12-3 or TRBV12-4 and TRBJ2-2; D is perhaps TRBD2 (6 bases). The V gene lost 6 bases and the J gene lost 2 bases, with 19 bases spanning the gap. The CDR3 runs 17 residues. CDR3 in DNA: TGTGCCAGCAGCTACACCCGCCCGGGACTTAACACCGGGGAGCTGTTTTTT. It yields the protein CASSYTRPGLNTGELFF.

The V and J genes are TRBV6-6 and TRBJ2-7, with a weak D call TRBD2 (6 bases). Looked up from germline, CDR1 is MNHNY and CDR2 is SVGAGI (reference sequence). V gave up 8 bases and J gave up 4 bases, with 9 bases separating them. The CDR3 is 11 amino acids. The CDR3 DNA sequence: TGTGCCAGCCGGGCGGGATACGAGCAGTACGTC. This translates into CASRAGYEQYV.

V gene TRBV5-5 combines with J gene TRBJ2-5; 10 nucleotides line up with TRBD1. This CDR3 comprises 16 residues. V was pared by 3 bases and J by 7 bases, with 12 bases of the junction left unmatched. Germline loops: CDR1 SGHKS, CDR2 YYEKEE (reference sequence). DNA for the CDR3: TGTGCCAGCAGCTCGGGGACAGGGGACCTTCTCGGGACCCAGTACTTC. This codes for CASSSGTGDLLGTQYF.

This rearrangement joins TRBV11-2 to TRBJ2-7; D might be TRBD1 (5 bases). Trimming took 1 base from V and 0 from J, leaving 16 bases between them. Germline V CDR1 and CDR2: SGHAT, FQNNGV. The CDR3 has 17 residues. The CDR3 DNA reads TGTGCCAGCAGCTTAGTTTCCCTTGGCAGGGTCTCCTACGAGCAGTACTTC. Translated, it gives CASSLVSLGRVSYEQYF. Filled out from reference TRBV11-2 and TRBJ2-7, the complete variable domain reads EAGVAQSPRYKIIEKRQSVAFWCNPISGHATLYWYQQILGQGPKLLIQFQNNGVVDDSQLPKDRFSAERLKGVDSTLKIQPAKLEDSAVYLCASSLVSLGRVSYEQYFGPGTRLTVT.

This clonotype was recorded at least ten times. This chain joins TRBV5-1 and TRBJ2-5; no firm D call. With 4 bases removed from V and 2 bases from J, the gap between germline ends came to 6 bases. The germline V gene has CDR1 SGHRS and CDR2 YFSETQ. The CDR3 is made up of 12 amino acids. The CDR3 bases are TGCGCCAGCAGCAACCCGCAAGAGACCCAGTACTTC. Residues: CASSNPQETQYF.

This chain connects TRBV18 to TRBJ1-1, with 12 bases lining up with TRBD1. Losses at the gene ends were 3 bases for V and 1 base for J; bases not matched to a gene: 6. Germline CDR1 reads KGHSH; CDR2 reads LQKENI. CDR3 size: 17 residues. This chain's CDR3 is CASSPWGQGAPNTEAFF. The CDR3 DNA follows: TGTGCCAGCTCACCGTGGGGACAGGGGGCCCCGAACACTGAAGCTTTCTTT. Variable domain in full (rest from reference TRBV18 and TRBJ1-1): NAGVMQNPRHLVRRRGQEARLRCSPMKGHSHVYWYRQLPEEGLKFMVYLQKENIIDESGMPKERFSAEFPKEGPSILRIQQVVRGDSAAYFCASSPWGQGAPNTEAFFGQGTRLTVV.

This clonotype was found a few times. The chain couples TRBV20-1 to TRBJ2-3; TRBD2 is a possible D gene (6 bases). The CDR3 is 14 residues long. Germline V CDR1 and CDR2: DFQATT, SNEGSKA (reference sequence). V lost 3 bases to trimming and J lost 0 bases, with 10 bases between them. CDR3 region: CSASGSGSTDTQYF. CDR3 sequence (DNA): TGCAGTGCTAGCGGTAGCGGTAGCACAGATACGCAGTATTTT.

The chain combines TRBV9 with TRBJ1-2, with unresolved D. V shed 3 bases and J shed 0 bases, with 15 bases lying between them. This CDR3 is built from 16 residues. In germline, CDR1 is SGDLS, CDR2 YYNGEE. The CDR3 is CASSGAGSLSNYGYTF. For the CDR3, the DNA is TGTGCCAGCAGCGGAGCAGGTTCCCTTTCTAACTATGGCTACACCTTC. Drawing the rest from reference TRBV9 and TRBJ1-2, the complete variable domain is DSGVTQTPKHLITATGQRVTLRCSPRSGDLSVYWYQQSLDQGLQFLIQYYNGEERAKGNILERFSAQQFPDLHSELNLSSLELGDSALYFCASSGAGSLSNYGYTFGSGTRLTVV.

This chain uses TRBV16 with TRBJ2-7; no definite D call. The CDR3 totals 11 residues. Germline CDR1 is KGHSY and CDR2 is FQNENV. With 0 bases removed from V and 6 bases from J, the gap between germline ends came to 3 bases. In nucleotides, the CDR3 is TGTGCCAGCAGCCAATCTCTCGAGCAGTACTTC. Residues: CASSQSLEQYF.

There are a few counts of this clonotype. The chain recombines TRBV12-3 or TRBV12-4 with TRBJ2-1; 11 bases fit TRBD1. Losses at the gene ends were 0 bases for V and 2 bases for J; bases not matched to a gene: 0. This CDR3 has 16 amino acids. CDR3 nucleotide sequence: TGTGCCAGCAGTTTAGCGGGACAGGGGGCCTACAATGAGCAGTTCTTC. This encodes CASSLAGQGAYNEQFF.

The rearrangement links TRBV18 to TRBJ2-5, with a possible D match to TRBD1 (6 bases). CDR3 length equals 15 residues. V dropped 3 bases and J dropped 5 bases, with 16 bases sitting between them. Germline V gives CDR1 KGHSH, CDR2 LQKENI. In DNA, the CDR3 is TGTGCCAGCTCACCGAAAGGAAATGACAGGGAGACCCAGTACTTC. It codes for CASSPKGNDRETQYF.

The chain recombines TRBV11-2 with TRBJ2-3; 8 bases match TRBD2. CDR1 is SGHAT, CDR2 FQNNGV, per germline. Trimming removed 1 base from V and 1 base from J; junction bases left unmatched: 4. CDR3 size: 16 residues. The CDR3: CASSLVRGLGTDTQYF. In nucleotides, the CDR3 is TGTGCCAGCAGCTTAGTGAGGGGACTAGGCACAGATACGCAGTATTTT.